Described below is a single T cell receptor beta chain sequence and its context. The data derive from a study of blood T cell repertoires in COVID-19. Recovery among Cohort 3 donors was established by two negative PCRs, clearance, or symptom resolution. In the original processing: Reference gene primers were amplified, and this amplification served to estimate nucleated cell counts. Repertoires were generated with immunoSEQ multiplex PCR, while TCRdb's copy carries only in-frame clones and drops some. The V and J calls and clone size are taken from that table; D and trimming were inferred from the DNA. The sample includes approximately 160,000 clones, more than 70% of them seen just once. The receptor comes from a man aged 35-49 years who had recovered from COVID-19. The sequencing sample was made of PBMCs or T cells enriched from blood (not recorded which).

DNA for the CDR3: TGTGCCAGCAGCTTAGGGGGCAGCGGGGTGGAGACCCAGTACTTC. Translation gives CASSLGGSGVETQYF. The J gene is TRBJ2-5, the V gene TRBV11-2; TRBD2 agrees at 7 bases. V lost 1 base, J lost 5 bases, and 7 bases stayed unmatched. The CDR3 sequence is 15 residues long. Germline V gene lookup returns CDR1 SGHAT and CDR2 FQNNGV.